The rows below give T cell receptor beta chains drawn from one sample of a study of T cell responses to AZD1222 COVID-19 vaccine. The protocol was immunoSEQ multiplex PCR, while the TCRdb copy is restricted to in-frame clones and leaves out a portion. This sample has about 110,000 clones, with more than 70% found just once. The sample in question was peripheral blood, obtained on day 0 of MenACWY control vaccination. Receptor source: an adult in good health. Both conserved end residues are part of each CDR3. D genes are given only for firm matches. Only some rows state a clone size, as once, few, many or a class for expanded clones.

CDR3 protein,CDR3 DNA,D gene,V gene,clone size,J gene
CASSSPAGSYEQYF,TGTGCCAGCAGCTCGCCAGCAGGCTCCTACGAGCAGTACTTC,NA,TRBV6-6,NA,TRBJ2-7
CASSSWDREVGYTF,TGTGCCAGCAGCTCTTGGGACAGGGAAGTCGGCTACACCTTC,TRBD1,TRBV7-3,once,TRBJ1-2
CASSQAYEQFF,TGTGCCAGCAGCCAAGCGTATGAGCAGTTCTTC,NA,TRBV14,once,TRBJ2-1
CASSPQTAPSSYNSPLHF,TGTGCCAGCAGCCCGCAGACAGCGCCCAGCTCCTATAATTCACCCCTCCACTTT,NA,TRBV7-9,NA,TRBJ1-6
CASSIYRDGPYEQYF,TGTGCCAGCTCAATTTACAGGGATGGCCCCTACGAGCAGTACTTC,NA,TRBV18,NA,TRBJ2-7
CASSQGGATGTGNTIYF,TGTGCCAGCAGCCAAGGCGGGGCGACAGGGACTGGAAACACCATATATTTT,TRBD1,TRBV4-2,NA,TRBJ1-3
CASSLAMRGRAEKLFF,TGTGCCAGCAGCTTAGCGATGCGGGGGAGGGCTGAAAAATTGTTTTTT,NA,TRBV7-9,NA,TRBJ1-4
CASSERSRDRGHEQYF,TGTGCCAGCAGTGAGAGATCCCGGGACAGGGGGCACGAGCAGTACTTC,TRBD1,TRBV2,once,TRBJ2-7
CASSPYRVMDQPQHF,TGTGCCAGCAGCCCCTACAGGGTGATGGATCAGCCCCAGCATTTT,NA,TRBV7-8,NA,TRBJ1-5
CASSQAGGVGAGELFF,TGCGCCAGCAGCCAAGCGGGGGGCGTGGGGGCCGGGGAGCTGTTTTTT,NA,TRBV4-1,NA,TRBJ2-2
CASSLVAGTYEQYF,TGTGCCAGCAGCTTAGTTGCCGGGACCTACGAGCAGTACTTC,NA,TRBV7-2,NA,TRBJ2-7
CASSKGGSPQPQHF,TGTGCCAGTAGTAAGGGGGGGTCGCCTCAGCCCCAGCATTTT,NA,TRBV19,NA,TRBJ1-5
CASSLAGVETQYF,TGTGCCAGCAGCTTAGCGGGGGTAGAGACCCAGTACTTC,NA,TRBV7-2,NA,TRBJ2-5
CASSFPGAGNEQFF,TGCGCCAGCAGCTTCCCTGGTGCGGGCAATGAGCAGTTCTTC,NA,TRBV5-1,once,TRBJ2-1
CASSLYTGELFF,TGTGCCAGCAGCCTCTACACCGGGGAGCTGTTTTTT,NA,TRBV3-1/TRBV3-2,NA,TRBJ2-2
CASSFGTANTEAFF,TGTGCCAGCAGTTTCGGGACGGCGAACACTGAAGCTTTCTTT,NA,TRBV27,NA,TRBJ1-1
CASSQDGQYNEQFF,TGTGCCAGCAGCCAAGATGGACAGTACAATGAGCAGTTCTTC,NA,TRBV3-1/TRBV3-2,NA,TRBJ2-1
CASSDSGVGGYTF,TGTGCCAGCAGTGACTCAGGGGTAGGAGGCTACACCTTC,NA,TRBV6-4,once,TRBJ1-2
CSAQTSGGMFF,TGCAGTGCTCAGACTAGCGGGGGTATGTTCTTC,TRBD2,TRBV20-1,NA,TRBJ2-1
CSASPATNEKLFF,TGCAGTGCTAGTCCCGCAACTAATGAAAAACTGTTTTTT,NA,TRBV20-1,NA,TRBJ1-4
CASSSQGLGRNEQFF,TGTGCCAGCAGCTCCCAGGGATTGGGACGAAATGAGCAGTTCTTC,NA,TRBV7-2,NA,TRBJ2-1
CASSRTDRMNTEAFF,TGTGCCAGCTCACGAACGGACAGGATGAACACTGAAGCTTTCTTT,TRBD1,TRBV18,NA,TRBJ1-1
CASSTGGTTDYEQYF,TGTGCCAGCAGTACGGGCGGGACAACAGACTACGAGCAGTACTTC,NA,TRBV2,NA,TRBJ2-7
CASGDPGDEQYF,TGTGCCAGCGGAGATCCGGGGGACGAGCAGTACTTC,NA,TRBV28,NA,TRBJ2-7
CASTPTGLPLSSEQYF,TGTGCCAGCACACCGACGGGGTTACCGCTTAGTTCCGAGCAGTACTTC,NA,TRBV27,NA,TRBJ2-7
CASSLVPGGSNTEAFF,TGCGCCAGCAGCTTGGTTCCTGGAGGAAGTAACACTGAAGCTTTCTTT,NA,TRBV5-1,NA,TRBJ1-1
CASSSGLAGKTQYF,TGTGCCAGCAGTTCCGGACTAGCGGGGAAGACCCAGTACTTC,TRBD2,TRBV11-2,NA,TRBJ2-5
CASSLGENQPQHF,TGCGCCAGCAGCTTGGGTGAGAATCAGCCCCAGCATTTT,NA,TRBV5-1,NA,TRBJ1-5
CASSGGAGELFF,TGTGCCAGCAGCGGAGGGGCCGGGGAGCTGTTTTTT,NA,TRBV5-4,NA,TRBJ2-2